Sequencing of this T cell receptor beta chain was carried out in a study of low-dose radiotherapy and immunotherapy resistance in tumors. Primers used for first-strand cDNA, a TRAV- and TRBV-specific set, covered both alpha and beta chains. With a V-primer adapter and a constant-region primer, TCRs were amplified for 20 to 25 PCR cycles. MiXCR, applied by TCRdb to the reads, yields one record per CDR3 protein. The sample yields just over 90,000 distinct CDR3 sequences, around 20% seen once. V was trimmed by 10 bases and J by 6 bases, leaving 13 bases between them. Looked up from germline, CDR1 is LNHDA and CDR2 is SQIVND (reference sequence). CDR3 length: 12 residues. This clonotype has at least ten counts. Time point indicated: after trial treatment. As for treatment: LDRT plus nivolumab, ipilimumab, low-dose cyclophosphamide and aspirin (RACIN trial).

The rearrangement joins TRBV19 to TRBJ1-5; perhaps TRBD1 as D (5 bases). This receptor was taken from a female donor with ovarian cancer. The specimen was PBMCs, collected after low-dose radiotherapy plus immunotherapy. This chain's CDR3 is CAIGWGSQPQHF. In DNA, the CDR3 is TGTGCCATAGGGTGGGGGAGTCAGCCCCAGCATTTT.